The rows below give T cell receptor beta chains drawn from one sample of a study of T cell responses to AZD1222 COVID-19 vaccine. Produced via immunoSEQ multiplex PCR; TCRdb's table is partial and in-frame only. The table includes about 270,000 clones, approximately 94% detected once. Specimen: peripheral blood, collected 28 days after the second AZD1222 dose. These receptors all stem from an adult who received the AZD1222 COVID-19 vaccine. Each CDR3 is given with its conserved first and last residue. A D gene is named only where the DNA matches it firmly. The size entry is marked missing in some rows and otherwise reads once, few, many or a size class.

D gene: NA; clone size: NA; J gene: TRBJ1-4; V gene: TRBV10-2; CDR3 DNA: TGCGCCAGCAGTGATGGGGGGGCGGCCTTAAAACTGTTTTTT; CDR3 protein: CASSDGGAALKLFF
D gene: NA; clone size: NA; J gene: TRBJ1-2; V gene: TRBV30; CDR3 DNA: TGTGCCTGGAGTGTAATGGCTGGCTATGGCTACACCTTC; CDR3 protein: CAWSVMAGYGYTF
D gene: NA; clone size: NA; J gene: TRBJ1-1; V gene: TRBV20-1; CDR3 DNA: TGCAGTGCTAGAGTTACGGGTGAGGCTTTCTTT; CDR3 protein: CSARVTGEAFF
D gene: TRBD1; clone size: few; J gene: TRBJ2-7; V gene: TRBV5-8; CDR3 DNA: TGTGCCAGCAGCAGCCGGGACAGGGAATATCACGAGCAGTACTTC; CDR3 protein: CASSSRDREYHEQYF
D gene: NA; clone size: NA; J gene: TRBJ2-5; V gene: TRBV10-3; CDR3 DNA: TGTGCCATCAGTGAGTCGAGCGGAGAGACCCAGTACTTC; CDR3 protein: CAISESSGETQYF
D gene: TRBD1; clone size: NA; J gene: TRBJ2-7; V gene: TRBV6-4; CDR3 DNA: TGTGCCAGCAGAAAGACAGGGGCAAGTGGGTGCTCCTACGAGCAGTACTTC; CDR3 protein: CASRKTGASGCSYEQYF
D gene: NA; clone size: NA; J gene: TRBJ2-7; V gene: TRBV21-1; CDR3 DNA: TGTGCCAGCAGCAGCCAGGAAACTAGCGCCTCCTACGAGCAGTACTTC; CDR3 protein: CASSSQETSASYEQYF
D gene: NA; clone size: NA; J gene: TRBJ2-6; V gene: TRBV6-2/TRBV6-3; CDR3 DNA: TGTGCCAGCAGTTACCGGGGGACTGGGGCCAACGTCCTGACTTTC; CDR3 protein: CASSYRGTGANVLTF
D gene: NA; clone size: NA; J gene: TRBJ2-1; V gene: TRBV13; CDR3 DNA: TGTGCCAGCAGCCGGATGGGGGACGCCTACAATGAGCAGTTCTTC; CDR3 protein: CASSRMGDAYNEQFF
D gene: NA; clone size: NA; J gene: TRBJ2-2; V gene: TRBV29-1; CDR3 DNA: TGCAGCGCCCGGTATGGCGGCACCGGGGAGCTGTTTTTT; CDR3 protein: CSARYGGTGELFF
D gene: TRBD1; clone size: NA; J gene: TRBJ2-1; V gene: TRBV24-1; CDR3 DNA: TGTGCCACCAGTGGCTCGGACAGGGGCGCGCCCAATGAGCAGTTCTTC; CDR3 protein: CATSGSDRGAPNEQFF
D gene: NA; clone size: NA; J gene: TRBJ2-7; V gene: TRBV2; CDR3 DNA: TGTGCCAGCAGTGAAGGAGGGGCCCTTATCTACGAGCAGTACTTC; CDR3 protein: CASSEGGALIYEQYF
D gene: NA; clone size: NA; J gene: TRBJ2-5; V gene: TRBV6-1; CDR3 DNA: TGTGCCAGCAGTGATTATCCGGGGGCACCACAAGAGACCCAGTACTTC; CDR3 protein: CASSDYPGAPQETQYF
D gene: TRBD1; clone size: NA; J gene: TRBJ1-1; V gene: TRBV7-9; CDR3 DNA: TGTGCCAGCAGCCCTCAGGGGGTGGAAGCTTTCTTT; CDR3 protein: CASSPQGVEAFF
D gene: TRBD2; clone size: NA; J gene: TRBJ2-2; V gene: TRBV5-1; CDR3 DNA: TGCGCCAGCAAGGAGGGAGCGGGGGCGAACACCGGGGAGCTGTTTTTT; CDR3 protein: CASKEGAGANTGELFF
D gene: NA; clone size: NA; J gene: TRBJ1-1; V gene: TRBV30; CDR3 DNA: TGTGCCTGGGATGACAACACTGAAGCTTTCTTT; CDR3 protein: CAWDDNTEAFF
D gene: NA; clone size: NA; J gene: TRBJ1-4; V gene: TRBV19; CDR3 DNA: TGTGCCAGTAGTTCCAGGGTCTCCGAGGTCGGGGGTGAAAAACTGTTTTTT; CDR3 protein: CASSSRVSEVGGEKLFF
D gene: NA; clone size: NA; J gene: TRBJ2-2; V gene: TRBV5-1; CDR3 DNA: TGCGCCAGCAGCTTGATGCCAGGGGTAGGGACCGGGGAGCTGTTTTTT; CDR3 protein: CASSLMPGVGTGELFF
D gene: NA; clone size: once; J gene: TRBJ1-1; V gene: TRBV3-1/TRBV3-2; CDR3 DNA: TGTGCCAGCAGCCAAGGTGGGAACACTGAAGCTTTCTTT; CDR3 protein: CASSQGGNTEAFF
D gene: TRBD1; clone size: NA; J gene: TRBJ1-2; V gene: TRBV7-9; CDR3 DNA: TGTGCCAGCAGCCCAAGGACAGGGGCTAACTATGGCTACACCTTC; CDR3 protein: CASSPRTGANYGYTF
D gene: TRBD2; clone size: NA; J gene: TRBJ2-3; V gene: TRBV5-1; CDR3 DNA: TGCGCCAGCAGCTGGGGATCGACTAGCGGGAGGGCCGCAGATACGCAGTATTTT; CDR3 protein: CASSWGSTSGRAADTQYF
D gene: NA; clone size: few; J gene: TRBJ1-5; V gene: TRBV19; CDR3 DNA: TGTGCCAGTAGTCCCTTTGGAGTGCAGCCCCAGCATTTT; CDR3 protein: CASSPFGVQPQHF
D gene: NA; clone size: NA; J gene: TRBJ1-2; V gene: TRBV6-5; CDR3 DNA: TGTGCCAGCAGGACGACAGGAGACGTCTATGGCTACACCTTC; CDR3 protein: CASRTTGDVYGYTF
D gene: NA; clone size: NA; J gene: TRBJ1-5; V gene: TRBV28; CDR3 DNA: TGTGCCAGCGGGCTGACGGCCAGGAGCAATCAGCCCCAGCATTTT; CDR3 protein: CASGLTARSNQPQHF
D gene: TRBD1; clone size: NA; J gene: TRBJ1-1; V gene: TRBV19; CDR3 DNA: TGTGCTGCAGGGGGCCCCTCGGATGAAGCTTTCTTT; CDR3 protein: CAAGGPSDEAFF
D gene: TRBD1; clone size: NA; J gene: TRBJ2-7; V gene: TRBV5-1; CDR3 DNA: TGCGCCAGCAGCCCCATTGGCGGGACAGGTTTCTCCTACGAGCAGTACTTC; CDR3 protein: CASSPIGGTGFSYEQYF
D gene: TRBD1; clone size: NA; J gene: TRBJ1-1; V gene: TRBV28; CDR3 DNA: TGTGCCAGCAGTTTATGGACAGGGGGCACTGAAGCTTTCTTT; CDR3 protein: CASSLWTGGTEAFF
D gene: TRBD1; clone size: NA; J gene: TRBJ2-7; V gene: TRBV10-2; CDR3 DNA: TGCGCCAGCAGTGGGGACAGCTACGAGCAGTACTTC; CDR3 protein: CASSGDSYEQYF
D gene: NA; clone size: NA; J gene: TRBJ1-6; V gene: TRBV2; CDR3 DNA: TGTGCCAGCAGTGTTAATTCACCCCTCCACTTT; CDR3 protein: CASSVNSPLHF
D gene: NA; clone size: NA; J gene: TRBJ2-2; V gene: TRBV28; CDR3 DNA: TGTGCCAGCAGGAAACAGGGATTCACCGGGGAGCTGTTTTTT; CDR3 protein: CASRKQGFTGELFF
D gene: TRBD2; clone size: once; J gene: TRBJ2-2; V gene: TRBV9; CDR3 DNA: TGTGCCAGCAGCGTAGGTAGCGGGGGTGACACCGGGGAGCTGTTTTTT; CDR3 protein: CASSVGSGGDTGELFF
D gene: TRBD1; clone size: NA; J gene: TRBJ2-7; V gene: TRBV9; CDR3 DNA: TGTGCCAGCAGCGTAGAGCCGGGACAGGGTGGCGACGAGCAGTACTTC; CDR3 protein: CASSVEPGQGGDEQYF
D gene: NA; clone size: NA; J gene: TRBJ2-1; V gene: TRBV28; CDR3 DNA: TGTGCCAGCAGTTTCTCGACGCGGGGTAATGAGCAGTTCTTC; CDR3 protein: CASSFSTRGNEQFF
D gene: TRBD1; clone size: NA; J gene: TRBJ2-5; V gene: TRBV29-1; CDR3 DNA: TGCAGCGTGATCAACCGGGACAGACAAGAGACCCAGTACTTC; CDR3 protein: CSVINRDRQETQYF
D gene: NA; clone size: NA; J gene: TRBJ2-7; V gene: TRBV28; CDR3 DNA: TGTGCCAGCAGTTTCTTAGCAGGAGGCGTGTACGAGCAGTACTTC; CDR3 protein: CASSFLAGGVYEQYF
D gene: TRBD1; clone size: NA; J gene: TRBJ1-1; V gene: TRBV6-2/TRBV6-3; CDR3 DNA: TGTGCCAGCAGTGGGAGTGGGACAGGGTACTACCTCACTGAAGCTTTCTTT; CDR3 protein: CASSGSGTGYYLTEAFF
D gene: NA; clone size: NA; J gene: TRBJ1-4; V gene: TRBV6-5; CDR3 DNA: TGTGCCAGCCCCCACGGCAGAGCAACTAATGAAAAACTGTTTTTT; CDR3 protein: CASPHGRATNEKLFF
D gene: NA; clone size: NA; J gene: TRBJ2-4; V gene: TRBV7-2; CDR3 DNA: TGTGCCAGCAGCTCTTACGGCCTAGGGGATGATTTTGGGAACATTCAGTACTTC; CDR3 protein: CASSSYGLGDDFGNIQYF
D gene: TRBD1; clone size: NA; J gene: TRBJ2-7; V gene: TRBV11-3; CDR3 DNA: TGTGCCAGCAGTCTAGGGGACAGGGTCCACGAGCAGTACTTC; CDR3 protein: CASSLGDRVHEQYF
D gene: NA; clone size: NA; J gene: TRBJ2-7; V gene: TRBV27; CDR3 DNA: TGTGCCAGCAGTTTGAAAAGTATTGACGAGCAGTACTTC; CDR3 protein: CASSLKSIDEQYF
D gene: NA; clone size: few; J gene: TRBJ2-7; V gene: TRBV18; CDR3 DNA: TGTGCCAGCTCAGGGTCCTCCCGAGAGCAGTACTTC; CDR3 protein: CASSGSSREQYF
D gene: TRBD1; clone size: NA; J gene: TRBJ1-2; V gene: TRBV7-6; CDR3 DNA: TGTGCCAGCAGCTTCATCCCCTCGACAGGGGAGGACTATGGCTACACCTTC; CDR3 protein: CASSFIPSTGEDYGYTF
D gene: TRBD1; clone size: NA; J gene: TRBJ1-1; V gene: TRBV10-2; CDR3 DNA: TGCGCCAGCAGTGGAGGGGGCAAGGCCACTGAAGCTTTCTTT; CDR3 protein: CASSGGGKATEAFF
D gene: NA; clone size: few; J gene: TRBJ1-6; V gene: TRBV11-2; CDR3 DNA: TGTGCCAGCAGCTTAGCTCCGGGGTATAATTCACCCCTCCACTTT; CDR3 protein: CASSLAPGYNSPLHF
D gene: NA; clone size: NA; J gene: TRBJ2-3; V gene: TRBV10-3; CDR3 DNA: TGTGCCATCGGGGAACACCCAGATACGCAGTATTTT; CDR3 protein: CAIGEHPDTQYF
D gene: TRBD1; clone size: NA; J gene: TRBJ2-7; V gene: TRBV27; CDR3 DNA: TGTGCCAGCAGTCCTTCGGGACAGGCAAGCTCCTACGAGCAGTACTTC; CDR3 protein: CASSPSGQASSYEQYF
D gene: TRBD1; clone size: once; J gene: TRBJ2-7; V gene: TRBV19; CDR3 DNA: TGTGCCAGTAGTCCCACAGGGGCCTACGAGCAGTACTTC; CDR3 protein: CASSPTGAYEQYF
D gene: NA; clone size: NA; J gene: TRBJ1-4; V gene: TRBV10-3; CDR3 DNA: TGTGCCATCAGTGAGTCTGGTACAAGATCAACTAATGAAAAACTGTTTTTT; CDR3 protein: CAISESGTRSTNEKLFF
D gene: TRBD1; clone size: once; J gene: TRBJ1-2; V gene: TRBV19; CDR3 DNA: TGTGCCAGTAGTCGGGGACAGGGCTACGAAAAAGCTAACTATGGCTACACCTTC; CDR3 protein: CASSRGQGYEKANYGYTF
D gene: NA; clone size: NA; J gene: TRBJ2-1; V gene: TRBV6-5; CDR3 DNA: TGTGCCAGCAGTTCAAGGGGGTCCAATGAGCAGTTCTTC; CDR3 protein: CASSSRGSNEQFF
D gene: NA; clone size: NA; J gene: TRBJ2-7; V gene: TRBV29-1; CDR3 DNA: TGCAGCGTCCCCCGTGAGGGCAGCTCCTACGAGCAGTACTTC; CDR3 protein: CSVPREGSSYEQYF
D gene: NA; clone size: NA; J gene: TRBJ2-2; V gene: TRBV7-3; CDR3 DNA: TGTGCCAGCAGCTCAGGCTCCAAGGAGGACGGGGAGCTGTTTTTT; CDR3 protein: CASSSGSKEDGELFF